This T cell receptor beta chain was sequenced during a study of CD8+ T cells in alopecia areata. Points on this clone: What it binds is unknown.

Sorted populations comprised CD4+ and CD8+ T cells obtained from PBMCs. Study-level results: Resident alphabeta T-cell populations of normal skin are likewise subject to sequencing in scalp samples. Researchers reported that TCR sharing among patients proved less clear than in mice, possibly HLA-linked.

Germline V gene data show CDR1 as LGHNA and CDR2 as YNFKEQ. Deletions cut 0 bases from V and 7 bases from J, with 9 bases between. The CDR3 consists of 13 residues. Extracted RNA was reverse transcribed, and the resulting cDNA served as sequencing template. Repertoires were generated with immunoSEQ multiplex PCR, while TCRdb's copy carries only in-frame clones and drops some. The sample lists about 140,000 clones, 45% to 60% occurring once. The sample consisted of CD4+ T cells sorted from blood. The receptor's source is a human donor in good health. The V gene is TRBV4-2, the J gene TRBJ1-2; perhaps TRBD1 as D (5 bases). The CDR3 coding sequence is TGTGCCAGCAGCCAAGAAGGGGTGGCTGGCTACACCTTC. Residues: CASSQEGVAGYTF.